This TCR beta chain comes out of a study of cytomegalovirus exposure and HLA in healthy donors. TCRdb's table, derived via immunoSEQ multiplex PCR, lists solely in-frame clones and lacks some. This sample has fewer than 200,000 clones, with 86% found just once. Details on this clone: Its antigen is unknown.

Regarding the study as a whole: In vitro checks showed that three CMV-associated chains really do target CMV antigens. Most observed TCR sequences were rare, whereas some public TCRs were detected in many donors. The classifier, whose performance was assessed in both the original and validation cohorts, reportedly diagnosed cytomegalovirus status with high specificity and sensitivity.

The sample taken for sequencing was PBMCs. The origin of this receptor is a woman in her thirties in good health and CMV-seronegative.

CDR3 sequence (DNA): TGTGCCAGCTCATCTCCAGATACGCAGTATTTT. Translation gives CASSSPDTQYF. The chain is built from TRBV18 and TRBJ2-3; D uncertain. CDR1 and CDR2 from the germline V gene are KGHSH and LQKENI. The V gene lost 5 bases and the J gene lost 4 bases, with 4 bases spanning the gap. This CDR3 spans 11 amino acids. Together with reference TRBV18 and TRBJ2-3, the CDR3 gives the full variable domain: NAGVMQNPRHLVRRRGQEARLRCSPMKGHSHVYWYRQLPEEGLKFMVYLQKENIIDESGMPKERFSAEFPKEGPSILRIQQVVRGDSAAYFCASSSPDTQYFGPGTRLTVL.